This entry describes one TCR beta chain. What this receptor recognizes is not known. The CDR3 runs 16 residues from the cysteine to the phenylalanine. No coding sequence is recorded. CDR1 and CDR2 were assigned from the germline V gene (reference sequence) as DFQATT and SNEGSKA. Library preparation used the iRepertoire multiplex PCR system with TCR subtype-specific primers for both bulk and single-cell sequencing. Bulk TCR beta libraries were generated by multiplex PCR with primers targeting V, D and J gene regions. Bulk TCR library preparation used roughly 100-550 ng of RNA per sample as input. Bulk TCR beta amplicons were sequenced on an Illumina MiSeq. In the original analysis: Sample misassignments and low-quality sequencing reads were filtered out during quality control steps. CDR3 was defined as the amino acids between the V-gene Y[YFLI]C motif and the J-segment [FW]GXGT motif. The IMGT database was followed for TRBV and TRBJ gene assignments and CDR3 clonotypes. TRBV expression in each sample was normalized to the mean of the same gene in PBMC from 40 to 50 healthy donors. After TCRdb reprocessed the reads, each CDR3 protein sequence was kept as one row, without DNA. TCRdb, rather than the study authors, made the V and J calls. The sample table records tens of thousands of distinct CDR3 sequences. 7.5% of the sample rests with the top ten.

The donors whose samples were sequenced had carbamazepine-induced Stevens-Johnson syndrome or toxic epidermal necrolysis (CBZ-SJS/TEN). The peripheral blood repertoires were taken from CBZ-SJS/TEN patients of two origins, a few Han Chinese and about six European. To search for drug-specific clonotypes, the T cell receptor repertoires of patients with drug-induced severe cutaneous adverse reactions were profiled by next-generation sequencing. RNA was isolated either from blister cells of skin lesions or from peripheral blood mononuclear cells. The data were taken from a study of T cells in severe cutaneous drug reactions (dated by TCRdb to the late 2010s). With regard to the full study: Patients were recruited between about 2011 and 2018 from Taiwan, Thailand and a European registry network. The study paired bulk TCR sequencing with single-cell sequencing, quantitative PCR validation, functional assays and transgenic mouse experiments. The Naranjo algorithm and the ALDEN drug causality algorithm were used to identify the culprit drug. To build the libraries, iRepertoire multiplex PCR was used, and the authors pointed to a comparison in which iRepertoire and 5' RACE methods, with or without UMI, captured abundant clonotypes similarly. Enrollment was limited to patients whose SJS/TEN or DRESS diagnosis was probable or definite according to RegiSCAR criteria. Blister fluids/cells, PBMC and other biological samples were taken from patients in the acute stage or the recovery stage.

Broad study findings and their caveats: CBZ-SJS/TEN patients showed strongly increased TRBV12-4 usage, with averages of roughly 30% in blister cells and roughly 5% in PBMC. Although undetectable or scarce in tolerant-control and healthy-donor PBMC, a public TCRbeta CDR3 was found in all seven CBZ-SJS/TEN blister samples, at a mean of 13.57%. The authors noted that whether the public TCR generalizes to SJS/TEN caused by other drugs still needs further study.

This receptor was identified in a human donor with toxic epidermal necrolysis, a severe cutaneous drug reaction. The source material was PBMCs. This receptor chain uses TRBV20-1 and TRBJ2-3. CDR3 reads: CSARDRLAESTDTQYF.